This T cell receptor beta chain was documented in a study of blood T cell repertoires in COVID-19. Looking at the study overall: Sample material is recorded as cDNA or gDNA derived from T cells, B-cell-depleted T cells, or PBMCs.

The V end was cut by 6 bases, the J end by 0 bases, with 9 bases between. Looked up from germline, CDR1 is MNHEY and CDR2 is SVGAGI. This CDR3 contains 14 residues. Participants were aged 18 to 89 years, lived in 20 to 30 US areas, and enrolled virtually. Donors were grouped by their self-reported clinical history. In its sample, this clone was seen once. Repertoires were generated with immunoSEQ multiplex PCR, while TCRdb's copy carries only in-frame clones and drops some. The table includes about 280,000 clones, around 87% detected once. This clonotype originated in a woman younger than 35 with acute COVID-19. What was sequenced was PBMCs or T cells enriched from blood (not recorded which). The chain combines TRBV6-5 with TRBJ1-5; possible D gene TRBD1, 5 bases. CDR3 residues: CASRGPGSNQPQHF. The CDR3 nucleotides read TGTGCCAGCAGGGGGCCAGGTAGCAATCAGCCCCAGCATTTT.